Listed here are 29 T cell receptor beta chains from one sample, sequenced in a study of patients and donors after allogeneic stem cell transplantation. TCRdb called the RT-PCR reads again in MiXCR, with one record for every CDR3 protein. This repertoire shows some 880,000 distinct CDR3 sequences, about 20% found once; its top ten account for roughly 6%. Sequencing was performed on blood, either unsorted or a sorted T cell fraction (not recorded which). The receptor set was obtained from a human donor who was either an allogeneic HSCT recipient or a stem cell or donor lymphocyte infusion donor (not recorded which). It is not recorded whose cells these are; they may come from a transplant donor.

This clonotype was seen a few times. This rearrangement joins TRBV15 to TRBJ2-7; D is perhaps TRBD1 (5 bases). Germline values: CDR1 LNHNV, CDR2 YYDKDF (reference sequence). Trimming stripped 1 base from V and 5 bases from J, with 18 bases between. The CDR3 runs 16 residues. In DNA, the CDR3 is TGTGCCACCAGCAGAGCTTATTCTTCAGGGTCGGACGAGCAGTACTTC. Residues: CATSRAYSSGSDEQYF. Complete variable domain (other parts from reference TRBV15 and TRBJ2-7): DAMVIQNPRYQVTQFGKPVTLSCSQTLNHNVMYWYQQKSSQAPKLLFHYYDKDFNNEADTPDNFQSRRPNTSFCFLDIRSPGLGDTAMYLCATSRAYSSGSDEQYFGPGTRLTVT.

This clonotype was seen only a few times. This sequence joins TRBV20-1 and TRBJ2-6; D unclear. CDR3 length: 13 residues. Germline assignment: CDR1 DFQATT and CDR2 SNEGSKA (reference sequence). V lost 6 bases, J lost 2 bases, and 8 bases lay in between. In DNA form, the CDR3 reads TGCAGTGCCTGGACCCCTGGGGCCAACGTCCTGACTTTC. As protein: CSAWTPGANVLTF.

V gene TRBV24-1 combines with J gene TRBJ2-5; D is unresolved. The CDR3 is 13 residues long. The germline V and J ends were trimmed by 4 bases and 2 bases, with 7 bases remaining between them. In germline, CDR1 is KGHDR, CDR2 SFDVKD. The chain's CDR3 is CATSDWKQETQYF. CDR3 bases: TGTGCCACCAGTGACTGGAAGCAAGAGACCCAGTACTTC.

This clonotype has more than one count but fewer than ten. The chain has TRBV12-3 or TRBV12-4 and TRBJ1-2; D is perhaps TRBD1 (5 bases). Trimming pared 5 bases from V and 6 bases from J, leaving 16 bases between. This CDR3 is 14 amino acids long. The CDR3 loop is CASSMEGTWNGYTF. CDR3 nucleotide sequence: TGTGCCAGCAGTATGGAGGGGACCTGGAATGGCTACACCTTC.

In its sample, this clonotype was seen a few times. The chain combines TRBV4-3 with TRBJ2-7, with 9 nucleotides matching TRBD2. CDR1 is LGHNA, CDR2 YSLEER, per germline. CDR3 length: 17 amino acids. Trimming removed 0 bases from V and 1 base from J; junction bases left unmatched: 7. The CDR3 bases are TGCGCCAGCAGCCAAGATTTCGGGACTAGCCCTTCCTACGAGCAGTACTTC. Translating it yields CASSQDFGTSPSYEQYF.

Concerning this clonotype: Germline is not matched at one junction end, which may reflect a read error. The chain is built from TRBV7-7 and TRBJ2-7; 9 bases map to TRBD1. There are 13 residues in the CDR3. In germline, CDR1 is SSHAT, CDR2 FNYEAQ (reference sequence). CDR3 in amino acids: CASSLSDRGEQYF. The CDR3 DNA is TGTGCTAGCAGCTTATCGGACAGGGGTGAACAGTACTTC.

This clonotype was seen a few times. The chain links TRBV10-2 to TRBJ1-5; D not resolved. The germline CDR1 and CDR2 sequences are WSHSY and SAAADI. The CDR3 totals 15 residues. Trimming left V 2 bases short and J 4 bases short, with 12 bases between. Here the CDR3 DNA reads TGCGCCAGCAGTGAGCGGCAGCGACTAAATCAGCCCCAGCATTTT. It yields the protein CASSERQRLNQPQHF.

The chain's CDR3 is CSAEDANYEQYF. The CDR3 nucleotides read TGCAGTGCGGAAGACGCTAACTACGAGCAGTACTTC. V gene TRBV20-1 combines with J gene TRBJ2-7; D remains unclear. Germline CDR1 is DFQATT and CDR2 is SNEGSKA (reference sequence). The CDR3 extends over 12 amino acids. The V end lost 6 bases, the J end lost 3 bases, and 12 bases lay between the germline ends.

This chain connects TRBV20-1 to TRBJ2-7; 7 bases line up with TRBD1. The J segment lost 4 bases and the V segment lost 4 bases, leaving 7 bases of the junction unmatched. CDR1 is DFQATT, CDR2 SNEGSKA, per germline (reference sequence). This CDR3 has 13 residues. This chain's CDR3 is CSATPGQTYEQYF. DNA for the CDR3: TGCAGTGCTACCCCGGGACAGACTTACGAGCAGTACTTC.

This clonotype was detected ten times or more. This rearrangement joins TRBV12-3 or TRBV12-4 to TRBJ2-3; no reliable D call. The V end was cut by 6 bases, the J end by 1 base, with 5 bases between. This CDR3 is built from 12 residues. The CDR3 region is CASSSRTDTQYF. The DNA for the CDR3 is TGTGCCAGCAGCTCCCGCACAGATACGCAGTATTTT.

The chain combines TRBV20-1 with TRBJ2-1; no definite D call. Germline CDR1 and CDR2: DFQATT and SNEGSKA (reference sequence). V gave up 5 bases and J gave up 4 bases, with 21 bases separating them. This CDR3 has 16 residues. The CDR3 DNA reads TGCAGTGCTTGCCTTGATGAGAGGCGGTTTTACAATGAGCAGTTCTTC. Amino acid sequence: CSACLDERRFYNEQFF.

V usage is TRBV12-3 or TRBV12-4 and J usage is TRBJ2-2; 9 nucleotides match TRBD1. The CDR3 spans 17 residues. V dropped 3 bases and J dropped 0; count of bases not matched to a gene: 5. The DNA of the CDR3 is TGTGCCAGCAGTTTTGACAGGGGGGGCGCGAACACCGGGGAGCTGTTTTTT. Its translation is CASSFDRGGANTGELFF.

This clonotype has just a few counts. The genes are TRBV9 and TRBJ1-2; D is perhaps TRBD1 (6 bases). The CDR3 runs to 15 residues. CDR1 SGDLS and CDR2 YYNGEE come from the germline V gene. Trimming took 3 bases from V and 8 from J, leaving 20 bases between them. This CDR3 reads CASSAPRRGRVGYTF. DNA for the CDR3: TGTGCCAGCAGCGCGCCCCGCCGGGGGCGAGTGGGCTACACCTTC.

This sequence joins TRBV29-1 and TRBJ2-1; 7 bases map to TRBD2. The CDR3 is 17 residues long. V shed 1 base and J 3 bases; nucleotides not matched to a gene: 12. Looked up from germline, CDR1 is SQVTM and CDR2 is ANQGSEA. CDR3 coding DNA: TGCAGCGTTGAAGCAGTAGGTTCTAGCGGCGTCTACAATGAGCAGTTCTTC. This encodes CSVEAVGSSGVYNEQFF.

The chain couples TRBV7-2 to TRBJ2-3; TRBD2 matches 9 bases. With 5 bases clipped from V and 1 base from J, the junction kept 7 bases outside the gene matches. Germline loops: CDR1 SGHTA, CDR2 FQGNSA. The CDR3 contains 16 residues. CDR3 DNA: TGTGCCAGCAGCGTCACCTTAGCGGGGGGCACAGATACGCAGTATTTT. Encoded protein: CASSVTLAGGTDTQYF.

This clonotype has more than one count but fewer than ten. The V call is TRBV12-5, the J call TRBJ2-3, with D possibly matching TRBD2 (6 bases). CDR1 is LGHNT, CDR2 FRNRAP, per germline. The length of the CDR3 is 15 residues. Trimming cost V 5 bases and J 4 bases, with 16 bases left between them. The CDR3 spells CASGNPLAASDTQYF. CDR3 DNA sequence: TGTGCTAGTGGTAATCCGTTAGCGGCCTCAGATACGCAGTATTTT.

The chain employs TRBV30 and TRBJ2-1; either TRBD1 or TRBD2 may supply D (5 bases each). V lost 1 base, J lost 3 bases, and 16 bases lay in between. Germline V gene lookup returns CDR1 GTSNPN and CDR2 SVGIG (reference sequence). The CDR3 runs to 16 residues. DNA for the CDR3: TGTGCCTGGAGTGGCAGGGACCAACTTGACTACAATGAGCAGTTCTTC. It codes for CAWSGRDQLDYNEQFF.

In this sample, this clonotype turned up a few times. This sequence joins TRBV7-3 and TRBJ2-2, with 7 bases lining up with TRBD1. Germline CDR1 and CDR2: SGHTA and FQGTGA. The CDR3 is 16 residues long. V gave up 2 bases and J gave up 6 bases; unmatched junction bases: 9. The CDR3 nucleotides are TGTGCCAGCAGCTTACTAGGGGGCGACTTTTCCGGGGAGCTGTTTTTT. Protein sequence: CASSLLGGDFSGELFF.

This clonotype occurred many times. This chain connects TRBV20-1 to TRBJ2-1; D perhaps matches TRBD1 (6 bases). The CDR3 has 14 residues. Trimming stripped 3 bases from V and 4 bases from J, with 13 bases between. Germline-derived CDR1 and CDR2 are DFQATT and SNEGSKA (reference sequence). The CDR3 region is CSASSGEKYNEQFF. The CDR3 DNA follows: TGCAGTGCTAGTTCAGGGGAGAAATACAATGAGCAGTTCTTC.

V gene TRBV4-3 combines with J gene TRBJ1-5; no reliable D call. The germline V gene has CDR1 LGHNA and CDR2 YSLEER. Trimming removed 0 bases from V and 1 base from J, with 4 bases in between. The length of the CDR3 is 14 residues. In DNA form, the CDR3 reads TGCGCCAGCAGCCAAGAGCTCAGCAATCAGCCCCAGCATTTT. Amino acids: CASSQELSNQPQHF.

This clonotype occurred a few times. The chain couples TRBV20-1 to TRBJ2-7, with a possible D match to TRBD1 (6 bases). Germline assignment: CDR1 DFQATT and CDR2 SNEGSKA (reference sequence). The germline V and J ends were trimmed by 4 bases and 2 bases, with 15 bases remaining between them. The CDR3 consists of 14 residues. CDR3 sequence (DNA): TGCAGTGCTATCCCGCACAGGGACCCCTACGAGCAGTACTTC. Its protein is CSAIPHRDPYEQYF.

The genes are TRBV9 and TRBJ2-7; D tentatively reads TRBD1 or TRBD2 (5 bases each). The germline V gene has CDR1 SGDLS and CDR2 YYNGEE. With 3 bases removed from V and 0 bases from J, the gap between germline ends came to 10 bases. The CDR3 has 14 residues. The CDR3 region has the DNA TGTGCCAGCAGCGGGGGGACCTTCTCCTACGAGCAGTACTTC. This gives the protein CASSGGTFSYEQYF.

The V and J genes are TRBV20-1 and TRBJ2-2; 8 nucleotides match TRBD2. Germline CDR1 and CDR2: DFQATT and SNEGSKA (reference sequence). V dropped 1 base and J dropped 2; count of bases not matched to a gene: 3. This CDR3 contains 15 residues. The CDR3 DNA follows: TGCAGTGCTAGAGTGGCGGGGGGTAACACCGGGGAGCTGTTTTTT. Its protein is CSARVAGGNTGELFF.

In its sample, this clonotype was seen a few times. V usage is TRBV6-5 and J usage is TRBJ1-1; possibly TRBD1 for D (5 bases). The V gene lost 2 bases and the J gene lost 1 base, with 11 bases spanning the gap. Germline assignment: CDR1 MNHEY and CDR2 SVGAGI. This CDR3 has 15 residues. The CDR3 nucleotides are TGTGCCAGCAGTTACGAGGGGTTGCCGAACACTGAAGCTTTCTTT. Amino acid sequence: CASSYEGLPNTEAFF.

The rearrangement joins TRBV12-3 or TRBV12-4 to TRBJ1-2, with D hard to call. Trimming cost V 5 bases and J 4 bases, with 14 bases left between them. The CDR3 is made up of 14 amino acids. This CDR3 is CASSQAGLGYGYTF. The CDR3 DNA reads TGTGCCAGCAGTCAGGCGGGGTTGGGCTATGGCTACACCTTC.

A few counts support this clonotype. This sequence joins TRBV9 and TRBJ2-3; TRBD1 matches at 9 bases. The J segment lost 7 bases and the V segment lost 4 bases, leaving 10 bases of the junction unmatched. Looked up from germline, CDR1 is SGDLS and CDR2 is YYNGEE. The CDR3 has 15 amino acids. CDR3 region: CASSLGQGGRNTQYF. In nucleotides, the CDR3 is TGTGCCAGCAGCTTGGGACAGGGAGGACGGAATACGCAGTATTTT.

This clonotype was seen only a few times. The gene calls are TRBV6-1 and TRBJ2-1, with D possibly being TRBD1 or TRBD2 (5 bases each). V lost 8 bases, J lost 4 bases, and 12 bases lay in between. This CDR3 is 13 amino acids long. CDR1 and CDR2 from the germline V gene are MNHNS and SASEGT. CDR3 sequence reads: CASVWGKYNEQFF. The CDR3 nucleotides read TGTGCCAGCGTCTGGGGGAAATACAATGAGCAGTTCTTC.

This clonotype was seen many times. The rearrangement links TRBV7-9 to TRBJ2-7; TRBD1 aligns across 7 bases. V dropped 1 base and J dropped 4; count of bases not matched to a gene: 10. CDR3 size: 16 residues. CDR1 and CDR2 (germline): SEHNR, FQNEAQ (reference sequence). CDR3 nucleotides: TGTGCCAGCAGCTTAGTGTCCGGGACAGCCCTTTACGAGCAGTACTTC. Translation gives CASSLVSGTALYEQYF. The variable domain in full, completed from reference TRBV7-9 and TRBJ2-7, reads DTGVSQNPRHKITKRGQNVTFRCDPISEHNRLYWYRQTLGQGPEFLTYFQNEAQLEKSRLLSDRFSAERPKGSFSTLEIQRTEQGDSAMYLCASSLVSGTALYEQYFGPGTRLTVT.

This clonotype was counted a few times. DNA of the CDR3: TGTGCCAGCAGCTTAAGGGTAAGGGCGCAAGAGGCAGATACGCAGTATTTT. Amino acid sequence: CASSLRVRAQEADTQYF. The chain uses TRBV7-9 and TRBJ2-3; no reliable D call. V was cut by 2 bases and J by 4 bases, with 19 bases left in between. Per the germline V gene, CDR1 is SEHNR and CDR2 is FQNEAQ (reference sequence). The CDR3 spans 17 residues.